This TCR beta chain was recorded in a study of PD-1 blockade in classical Hodgkin lymphoma (dated by TCRdb to 2018 to 2020). In the study overall: Nivolumab dosing was 3 mg/kg intravenously every 2 weeks, continuing until either disease progression or unacceptable toxicity. A peripheral blood immune signature of response to PD-1 blockade in classical Hodgkin lymphoma was defined using TCR beta sequencing and CyTOF. Beyond this particular receptor, the publication reports: Lower diversity was observed in patients in whom nivolumab was started less than 1 year after ASCT, and these patients were excluded from later analyses so that confounding by immune reconstitution would be avoided. Among trial patients, those achieving complete response had baseline diversity similar to that of newly diagnosed patients, while diversity was significantly lower in partial responders and progressors. Baseline TCR diversity was reported to be lower in newly diagnosed patients than in healthy donors and to be lower still in relapsed/refractory patients. By C4D1, a significant rise was seen in CD4+ TCR diversity but not in CD8+ TCR diversity (p=0.0027 vs p=0.16), and the rise was most apparent among complete responders (p=0.02). Only a single clinical trial cohort was studied, and what caused the repertoire differences, possibly disease activity or prior therapy, remained undefined.

The sample's time point label is to be understood as: cycle 4 day 1 (C4D1), after more than five weeks of nivolumab. Relapse after autologous stem cell transplantation had occurred in all trial patients, and cohorts A, B and C were distinguished by prior brentuximab vedotin exposure. Using a Miltenyi CD8+ T cell isolation kit, CD8+ T cells were purified from thawed PBMCs through magnetic negative selection. The trial cohort included roughly 60 patients with relapsed/refractory classical Hodgkin lymphoma, and each patient had a best overall response of complete response, partial response or progressive disease. Single-agent nivolumab was administered to trial patients in the multi-cohort phase II CheckMate 205 trial. An independent review committee assessed best overall response by applying the 2007 International Working Group response criteria. Trial PBMCs were collected just before the start of nivolumab (C1D1) and during therapy at cycle 2 day 1 and cycle 4 day 1. Peripheral blood was collected in 8 mL Vacutainer Cell Preparation Tubes, from which PBMCs were isolated by centrifugation and then cryopreserved. Purified CD4+ and CD8+ fractions were prepared only for cases in which an additional PBMC sample was available. Magnetically labelled cells were depleted on LS columns in a quadroMACS separator, and the flow-through was collected as the purified fraction.

The Qiagen DNeasy kit was used to extract genomic DNA both from unsorted PBMCs and from the negatively selected CD4+ and CD8+ fractions. Using primers that anneal to V and J segments, immunoSEQ multiplex PCR amplified the TCR beta CDR3 regions. A synthetic immune receptor repertoire was used to minimize amplification bias, and remaining bias was computationally removed after sequencing. For the original study's pipeline: Repertoire diversity was quantified as the Shannon entropy index using custom Python scripts. Unsorted, CD4+ and CD8+ repertoires were analyzed separately, except for combined analyses in which CD4+ and CD8+ sequences were merged in silico. Clonal expansion was defined as a frequency increase of at least 2-fold after treatment compared with C1D1, and clones undetected at baseline were assigned a pseudocount of 0.5. Singleton clones were defined as clones with 0 or 1 copy at C1D1, and non-singleton clones were defined as clones with 2 or more copies. Clones expanded in unsorted samples were assigned a CD4+, CD8+ or unknown annotation through matching of protein sequences in sorted samples from the same patient. Wilcoxon tests were applied to paired samples to test diversity changes from C1D1 to C4D1. TCRdb carries this immuneACCESS record with in-frame sequences only. Its versions omit some clonotypes, under half of them owing to an unresolved V gene in the studies checked, with the rest unexplained. V and J calls and clone size are given by that table; D and trimming were obtained from the DNA. The sample table lists roughly 6,000 clones, approximately 73% of them with a count of one. 10% to 15% of the sample goes to the ten largest clones.

Reading from cysteine to phenylalanine, the CDR3 counts 15 amino acids. Only the CDR3 part of the read is kept: 45 bases, read in frame from the first base. The germline ends are 10 bases apart after V is trimmed by 4 bases and J by 0 bases. From a lookup of the germline V gene (reference sequence), CDR1 and CDR2 are SEHNR and FQNEAQ. As for this clone: Its target antigen remains unknown. No quality values exist for individual bases; no much larger clone is one base distant.

The sequencing used CD8+ T cells from blood, collected before the fourth cycle of nivolumab. The sequence derives from a human donor with classical Hodgkin lymphoma. The chain joins TRBV7-9 to TRBJ2-1, with no confident D gene call. For the CDR3, the sequence is CASSSSEVSYNEQFF. The nucleotide sequence reads TGTGCCAGCAGCTCCTCCGAAGTCTCCTACAATGAGCAGTTCTTC.